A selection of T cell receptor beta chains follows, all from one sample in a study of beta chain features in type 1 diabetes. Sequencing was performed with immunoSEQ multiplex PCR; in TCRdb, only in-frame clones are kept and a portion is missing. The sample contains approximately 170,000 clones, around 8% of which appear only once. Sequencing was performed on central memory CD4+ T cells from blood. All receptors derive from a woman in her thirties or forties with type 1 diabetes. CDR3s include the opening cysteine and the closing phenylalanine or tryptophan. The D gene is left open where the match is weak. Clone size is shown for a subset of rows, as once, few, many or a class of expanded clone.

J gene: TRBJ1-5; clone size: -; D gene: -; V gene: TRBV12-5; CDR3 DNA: TGTGCTAGTGGTTTTGGAGATCAGCCCCAGCATTTT; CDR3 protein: CASGFGDQPQHF
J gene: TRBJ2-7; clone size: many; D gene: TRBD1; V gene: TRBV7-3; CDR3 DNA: TGTGCCAGCAGCGTGGGACAGATGGGCGAGCAGTACTTC; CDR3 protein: CASSVGQMGEQYF
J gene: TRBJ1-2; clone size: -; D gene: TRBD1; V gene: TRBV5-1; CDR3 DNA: TGCGCCAGCAGCTTTCTTTCAGGGGGCTCCCCCTATGGCTACACCTTC; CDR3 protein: CASSFLSGGSPYGYTF
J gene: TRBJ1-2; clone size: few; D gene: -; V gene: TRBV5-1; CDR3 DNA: TGCGCCAGCAGCCAACTGTCCGGGGGAGATGGCTACACCTTC; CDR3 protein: CASSQLSGGDGYTF
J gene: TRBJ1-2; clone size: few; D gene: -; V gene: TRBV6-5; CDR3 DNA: TGTGCCAGCAGTGGCCGCGGGGGCGCGGACTATGGCTACACCTTC; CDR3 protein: CASSGRGGADYGYTF
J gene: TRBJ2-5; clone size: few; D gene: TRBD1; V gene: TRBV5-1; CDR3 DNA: TGCGCCAGCAGCATCGATCAGGGGGTCCAAGAGACCCAGTACTTC; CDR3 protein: CASSIDQGVQETQYF
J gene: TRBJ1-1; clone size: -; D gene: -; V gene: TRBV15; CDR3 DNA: TGTGCCACCAGCAGAGGAGGTGGAGGGGACACTGAAGCTTTCTTT; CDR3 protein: CATSRGGGGDTEAFF
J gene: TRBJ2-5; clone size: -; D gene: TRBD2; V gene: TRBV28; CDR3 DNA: TGTGCCAGCAGTTTAGGGACTAGCGGGAGCTCCCGAGAGACCCAGTACTTC; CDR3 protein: CASSLGTSGSSRETQYF
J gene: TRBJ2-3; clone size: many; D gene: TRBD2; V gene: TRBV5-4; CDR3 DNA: TGTGCCAGCAGCTTCCCCGGGACTAGCGGGGCCACAGATACGCAGTATTTT; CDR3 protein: CASSFPGTSGATDTQYF
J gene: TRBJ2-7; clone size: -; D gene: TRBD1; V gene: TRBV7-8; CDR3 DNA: TGTGCCAGCAGCTCACAAACAGGGGGCCTTGACGAGCAGTACTTC; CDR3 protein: CASSSQTGGLDEQYF
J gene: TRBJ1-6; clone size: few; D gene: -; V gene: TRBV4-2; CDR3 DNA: TGTGCCAGCAGCCAAAGGAGTGTTGCGATCCTTCGGCAATCACCCCTCCACTTT; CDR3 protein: CASSQRSVAILRQSPLHF
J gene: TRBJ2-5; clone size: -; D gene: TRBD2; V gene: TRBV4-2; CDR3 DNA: TGTGCCAGCAGCCAAGAGGCTAGCGGGGGGACCCAGTACTTC; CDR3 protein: CASSQEASGGTQYF
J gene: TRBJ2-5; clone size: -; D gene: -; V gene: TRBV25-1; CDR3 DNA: TGTGCCAGCAGTGTATCCGACAGTCTTACACAAGAGACCCAGTACTTC; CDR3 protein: CASSVSDSLTQETQYF
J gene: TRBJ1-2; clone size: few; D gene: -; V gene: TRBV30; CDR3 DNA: TGTGCCTGGAGTGAGGGGATGGATGGCTACACCTTC; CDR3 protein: CAWSEGMDGYTF
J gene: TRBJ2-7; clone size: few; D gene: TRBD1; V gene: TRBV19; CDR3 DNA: TGTGCCAGTAGTATGGGGTCCGGGACAGGGCTCTACGAGCAGTACTTC; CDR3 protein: CASSMGSGTGLYEQYF
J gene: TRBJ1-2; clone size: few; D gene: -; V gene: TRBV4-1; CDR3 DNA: TGCGCCAGCAGCCCAAGCTATACTCAGGGGAGCTATGGCTACACCTTC; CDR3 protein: CASSPSYTQGSYGYTF
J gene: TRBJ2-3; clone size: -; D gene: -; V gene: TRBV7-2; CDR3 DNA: TGTGCCAGCAGCCCGGGACAATGGCCAGATACGCAGTATTTT; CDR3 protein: CASSPGQWPDTQYF
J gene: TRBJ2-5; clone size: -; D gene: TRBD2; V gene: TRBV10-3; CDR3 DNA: TGTGCCATCAGGTTAGCGGGAGGAGAGACCCAGTACTTC; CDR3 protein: CAIRLAGGETQYF
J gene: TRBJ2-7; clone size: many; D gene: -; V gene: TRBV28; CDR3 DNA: TGTGCCAGCACGACTTGGGGAGTATCCTACGAGCAGTACTTC; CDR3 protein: CASTTWGVSYEQYF
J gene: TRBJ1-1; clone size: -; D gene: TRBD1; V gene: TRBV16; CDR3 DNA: TGTGCCAGCAGCCAACACAGGGGGCAAGGCACTGAAGCTTTCTTT; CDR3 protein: CASSQHRGQGTEAFF
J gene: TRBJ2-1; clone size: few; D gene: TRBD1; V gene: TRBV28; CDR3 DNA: TGTGCCAGCAGTTTATTCGGGGGACAGGGGGTAAATGAGCAGTTCTTC; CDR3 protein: CASSLFGGQGVNEQFF
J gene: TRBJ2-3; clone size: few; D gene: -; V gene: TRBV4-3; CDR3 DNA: TGCGCCAGCAGCCAGGCAGGGGCGGGCACAGATACGCAGTATTTT; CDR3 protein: CASSQAGAGTDTQYF
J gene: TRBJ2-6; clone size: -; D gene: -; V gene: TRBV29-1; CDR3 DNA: TGCAGCGTTTCCAGGGGTAATGGGGCCAACGTCCTGACTTTC; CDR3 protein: CSVSRGNGANVLTF
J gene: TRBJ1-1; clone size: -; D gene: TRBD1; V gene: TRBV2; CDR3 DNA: TGTGCCAGCAGTGGACAGGGTGGAGTCACTGAAGCTTTCTTT; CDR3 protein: CASSGQGGVTEAFF
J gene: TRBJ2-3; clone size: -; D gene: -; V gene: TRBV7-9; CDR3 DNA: TGTGCCAGCAGCCCGTACCTCCGGCGGGAAGGCGATACGCAGTATTTT; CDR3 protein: CASSPYLRREGDTQYF
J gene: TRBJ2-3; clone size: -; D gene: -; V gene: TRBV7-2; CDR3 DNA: TGTGCCAGCAGCTTAGTGTGGCGGGGATACACAGATACGCAGTATTTT; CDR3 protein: CASSLVWRGYTDTQYF
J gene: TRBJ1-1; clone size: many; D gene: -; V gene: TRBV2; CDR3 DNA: TGTGCCGACAGCAGTGAAGCGGGGAACACTGAAGCTTTCTTT; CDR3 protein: CADSSEAGNTEAFF
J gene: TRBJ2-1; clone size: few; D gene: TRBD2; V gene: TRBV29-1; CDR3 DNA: TGCAGCGTTGTCCTAGCGGGAGGGAGTGAGCAGTTCTTC; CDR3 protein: CSVVLAGGSEQFF
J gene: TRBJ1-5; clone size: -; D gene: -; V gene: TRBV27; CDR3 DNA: TGTGCCAGCAGTTTGGGGGCGGCTCAGCCCCAGCATTTT; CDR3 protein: CASSLGAAQPQHF
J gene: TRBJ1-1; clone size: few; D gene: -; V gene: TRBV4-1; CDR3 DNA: TGCGCCAGCAGCCGGGGCGCCGGTAAAGACACTGAAGCTTTCTTT; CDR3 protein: CASSRGAGKDTEAFF
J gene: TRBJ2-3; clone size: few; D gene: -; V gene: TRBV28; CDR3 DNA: TGTGCCACCGAAACCGAGACAGAAGCTAGCACAGATACGCAGTATTTT; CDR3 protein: CATETETEASTDTQYF
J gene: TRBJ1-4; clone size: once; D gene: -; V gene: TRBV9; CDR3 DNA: TGTGCCAGCAGCGACCGGGCCGGAGGTGGTGAAAAACTGTTTTTT; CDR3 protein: CASSDRAGGGEKLFF
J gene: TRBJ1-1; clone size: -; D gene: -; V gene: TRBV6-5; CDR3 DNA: TGTGCCAGTTCACGGGGGATGAACACTGAAGCTTTCTTT; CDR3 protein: CASSRGMNTEAFF
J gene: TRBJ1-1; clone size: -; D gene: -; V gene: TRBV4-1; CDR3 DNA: TGCGCCAGCAGCAGAGACAAAACTGAAGCTTTCTTT; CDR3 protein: CASSRDKTEAFF
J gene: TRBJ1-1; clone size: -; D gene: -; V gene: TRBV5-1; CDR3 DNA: TGCGCCAGCAGCAGCCAGGGGACGAACACTGAAGCTTTCTTT; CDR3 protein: CASSSQGTNTEAFF
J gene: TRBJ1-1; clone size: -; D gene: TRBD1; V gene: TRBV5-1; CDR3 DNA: TGCGCCAGCGCTCACCGGACAGGAAGGAACACTGAAGCTTTCTTT; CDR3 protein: CASAHRTGRNTEAFF
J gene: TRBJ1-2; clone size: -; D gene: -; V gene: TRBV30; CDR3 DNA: TGTGCCTGGAGTGATTACAGACTTCGGGGGGGCTACACCTTC; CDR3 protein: CAWSDYRLRGGYTF
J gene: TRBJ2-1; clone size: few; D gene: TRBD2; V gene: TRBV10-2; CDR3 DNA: TGCGCCAGCTCGGGACTAGCGGACAATGAGCAGTTCTTC; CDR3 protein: CASSGLADNEQFF
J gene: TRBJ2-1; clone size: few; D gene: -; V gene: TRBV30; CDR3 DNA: TGTGCCTGTAGGAGCGGCGCCTACAATGAGCAGTTCTTC; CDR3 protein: CACRSGAYNEQFF
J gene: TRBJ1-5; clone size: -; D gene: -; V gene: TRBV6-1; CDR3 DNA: TGTGCCAGCGAGACAGGCCGGAATCAGCCCCAGCATTTT; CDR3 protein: CASETGRNQPQHF